This T cell receptor (beta chain) came from a study of cytomegalovirus exposure and HLA in healthy donors. About the research overall: The 100 million to 140 million unique TCR beta sequences, from approximately 170 million T cells, were found by an earlier analysis. Study results and caveats: A few chains linked to CMV were shown in vitro to be specific for CMV antigens. TCR beta V- and J-gene trimming, according to a later analysis, was linked to a missense DCLRE1C variant.

60 Vbeta and 13 Jbeta primers were used in PCR. Source study methods: In a later analysis, 70 million to 80 million unique TCR beta chains included roughly 11 million shared by two or more donors. The repertoire was sequenced with immunoSEQ multiplex PCR; TCRdb's copy has only in-frame clones and lacks some. D and trimming come from the DNA, and the V and J calls and clone size come from that table. The table has 40,000 to 45,000 clones, about nine tenths seen once. This clone was seen just once. The target antigen is unknown. The CDR3 loop spans 16 amino acids. J lost 5 bases, V lost 6 bases, and 9 bases had no gene match. Germline V gene sequence: CDR1 SNHLY, CDR2 FYNNEI.

Sequencing was carried out using PBMCs. The gene calls are TRBV2 and TRBJ2-3; 12 bases are a match to TRBD2. The receptor's source is a woman aged 40 to 50 in good health and CMV-seropositive. The CDR3 DNA reads as TGTGCCAGCAGCCCAGGACTAGCGGGATCAATAGATACGCAGTATTTT. Translation gives CASSPGLAGSIDTQYF.